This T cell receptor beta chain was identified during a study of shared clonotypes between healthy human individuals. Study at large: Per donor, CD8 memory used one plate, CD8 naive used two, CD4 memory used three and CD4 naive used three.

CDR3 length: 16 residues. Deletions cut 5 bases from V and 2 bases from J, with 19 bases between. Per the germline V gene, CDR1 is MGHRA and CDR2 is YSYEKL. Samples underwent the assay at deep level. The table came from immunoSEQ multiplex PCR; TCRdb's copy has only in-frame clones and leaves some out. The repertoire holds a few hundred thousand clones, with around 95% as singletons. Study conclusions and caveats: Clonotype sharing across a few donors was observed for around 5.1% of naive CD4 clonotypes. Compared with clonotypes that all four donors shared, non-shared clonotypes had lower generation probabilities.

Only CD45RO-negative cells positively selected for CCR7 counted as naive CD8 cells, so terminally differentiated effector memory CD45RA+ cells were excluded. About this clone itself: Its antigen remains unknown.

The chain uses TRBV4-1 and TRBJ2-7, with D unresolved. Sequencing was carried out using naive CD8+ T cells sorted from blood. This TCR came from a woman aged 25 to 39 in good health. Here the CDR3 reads CASSNMAAPPAYEQYF. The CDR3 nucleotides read TGCGCCAGCAGCAACATGGCTGCCCCCCCTGCCTACGAGCAGTACTTC.